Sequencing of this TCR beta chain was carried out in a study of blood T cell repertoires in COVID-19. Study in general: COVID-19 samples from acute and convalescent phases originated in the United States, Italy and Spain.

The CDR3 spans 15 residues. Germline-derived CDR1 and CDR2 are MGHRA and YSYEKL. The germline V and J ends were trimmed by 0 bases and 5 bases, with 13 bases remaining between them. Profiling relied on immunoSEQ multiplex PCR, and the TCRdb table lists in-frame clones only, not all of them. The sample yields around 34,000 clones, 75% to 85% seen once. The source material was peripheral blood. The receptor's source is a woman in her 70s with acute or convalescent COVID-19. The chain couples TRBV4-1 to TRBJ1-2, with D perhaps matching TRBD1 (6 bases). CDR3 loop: CASSQDPQGWYGYTF. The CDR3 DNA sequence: TGCGCCAGCAGCCAAGATCCGCAGGGGTGGTATGGCTACACCTTC.